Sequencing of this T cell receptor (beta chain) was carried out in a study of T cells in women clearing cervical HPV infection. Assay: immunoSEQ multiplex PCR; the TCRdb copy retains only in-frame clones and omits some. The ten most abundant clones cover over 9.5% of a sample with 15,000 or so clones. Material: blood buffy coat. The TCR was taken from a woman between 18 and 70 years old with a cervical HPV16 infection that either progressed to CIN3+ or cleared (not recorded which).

CDR3 loop: CASSQGGRAGNYGYTF. The sequenced CDR3 bases are TGTGCCAGCAGCCAGGGGGGGAGGGCAGGAAACTATGGC. The chain is built from TRBV4-2 and TRBJ1-2; maybe TRBD1 (5 bases). The sequence runs out 3 residues before the end of the CDR3; the remainder is reconstructed from the germline J gene. Germline V gene lookup returns CDR1 LGHNA and CDR2 YNFKEQ. V lost 3 bases, J lost 2 bases, and 16 bases lay in between. The length of the CDR3 is 16 residues.